The 11 T cell receptor beta chains below all came from one sample that was sequenced in a study of T cells in narcolepsy. Libraries were prepared by immunoSEQ multiplex PCR; TCRdb keeps only in-frame clonotypes and omits some of them. The sample consists of approximately 25,000 clones, 78% of them appearing once. Material: CD45RA- memory CD4+ T cells from PBMCs. Receptors were obtained from a human donor with narcolepsy.

The V and J genes are TRBV2 and TRBJ1-1, with 8 bases identical to TRBD1. V lost 5 bases, J lost 4 bases, and 0 bases stayed unmatched. From germline, CDR1 is SNHLY and CDR2 FYNNEI. The CDR3 runs to 12 residues. CDR3 region: CASSTGGTEAFF. CDR3 coding DNA: TGTGCCAGCAGTACAGGGGGCACTGAAGCTTTCTTT.

The genes are TRBV19 and TRBJ2-5; D tentatively reads TRBD1 or TRBD2 (6 bases each). The CDR3 spans 16 residues. Trimming took off 6 bases at V and 5 bases at J, with 22 bases between the two ends. The germline V gene encodes CDR1 LNHDA and CDR2 SQIVND (reference sequence). For the CDR3, the DNA is TGTGCCAGTAGCGTCCTCCCGGGGGCCGGAGGTGAGACCCAGTACTTC. This translates into CASSVLPGAGGETQYF.

V is TRBV10-3 and J is TRBJ2-5; 9 positions agree with TRBD1. The J call is uncertain, as TRBJ2-7 better fits the DNA end. CDR1 and CDR2 from the germline V gene are ENHRY and SYGVKD. CDR3 size: 13 residues. CDR3 protein: CAISTGGRYEQYF. CDR3 in DNA: TGTGCCATCAGTACAGGGGGCCGGTACGAGCAGTACTTC.

The chain has TRBV6-6 and TRBJ1-1; 7 bases agree with TRBD1. The CDR3 runs to 16 residues. The junction had 12 bases not matched to a gene; V was cut back by 5 bases and J by 3 bases. Germline assignment: CDR1 MNHNY and CDR2 SVGAGI (reference sequence). The CDR3 region has the DNA TGTGCCAGCAGTCAGACAGGGAGTCCCTTGGACACTGAAGCTTTCTTT. Translating it yields CASSQTGSPLDTEAFF.

To note about this clone: The germline gene is not matched at one end of the junction; a read error may be the cause. The CDR3: CAGSPDRDYGYTF. Here the CDR3 DNA reads TGTGCCGGCTCACCGGACAGGGATTATGGCTACACCTTC. V and J are TRBV18 and TRBJ1-2; the match to TRBD1 covers 8 bases. The CDR3 sequence is 13 residues long. Germline CDR1 reads KGHSH; CDR2 reads LQKENI.

The V call is TRBV2, the J call TRBJ1-2; weak D call: TRBD1 (6 bases). The CDR3 is 15 residues long. Trimming took off 4 bases at V and 4 bases at J, with 16 bases between the two ends. The germline V gene encodes CDR1 SNHLY and CDR2 FYNNEI. The chain's CDR3 is CASSGGQGPVYGYTF. CDR3 nucleotides: TGTGCCAGCAGTGGTGGTCAGGGGCCTGTCTATGGCTACACCTTC.

The chain recombines TRBV11-3 with TRBJ1-6; D ambiguous. The V end lost 6 bases, the J end lost 3 bases, and 9 bases lay between the germline ends. Germline CDR1 and CDR2: SGHNT and YENEEA. This CDR3 is 14 amino acids long. The CDR3 is CASRRGIYNSPLHF. Here the CDR3 DNA reads TGTGCCAGCAGGAGAGGGATCTATAATTCACCCCTCCACTTT.

The rearrangement links TRBV6-1 to TRBJ2-3, with 11 bases matching TRBD1. This CDR3 contains 14 residues. Germline assignment: CDR1 MNHNS and CDR2 SASEGT. Trimming cost V 3 bases and J 4 bases; bases outside gene matches: 0. The CDR3 DNA is TGTGCCAGCAGTGAGGACAGGGGGCCAGATACGCAGTATTTT. Translation gives CASSEDRGPDTQYF.

This chain uses TRBV9 with TRBJ2-7; D unresolved. Trimming left V 3 bases short and J 1 base short, with 11 bases between. In germline, CDR1 is SGDLS, CDR2 YYNGEE. This CDR3 contains 14 residues. The CDR3 spells CASSANQMSYEQYF. CDR3 nucleotides: TGTGCCAGCAGCGCTAACCAAATGTCCTACGAGCAGTACTTC.

This chain links TRBV29-1 with TRBJ1-1; 7 bases align to TRBD1. V trimming: 5 bases; J trimming: 0 bases; junction bases outside the gene matches: 3. The CDR3 covers 13 residues. CDR1 is SQVTM, CDR2 ANQGSEA, per germline. CDR3 protein: CSVKTGMNTEAFF. CDR3 in DNA: TGCAGCGTTAAGACAGGGATGAACACTGAAGCTTTCTTT.

The chain couples TRBV30 to TRBJ1-4; 9 positions match TRBD1. This CDR3 is built from 14 residues. CDR1 GTSNPN and CDR2 SVGIG come from the germline V gene (reference sequence). V lost 0 bases, J lost 8 bases, and 4 bases stayed unmatched. CDR3: CAWSVGTGPEKLFF. The CDR3 nucleotides are TGTGCCTGGAGTGTTGGGACAGGGCCGGAAAAACTGTTTTTT.